Below, 16 T cell receptor beta chains from the same sample are listed, as sequenced in a study of T cell responses to AZD1222 COVID-19 vaccine. Sequencing was performed with immunoSEQ multiplex PCR; in TCRdb, only in-frame clones are kept and a portion is missing. Of around 170,000 clones listed, over 75% are singletons. The specimen comprised peripheral blood, sampled on day 0 of AZD1222 vaccination. Receptors originate from an adult in good health.

V usage is TRBV3-1 (or the pseudogene TRBV3-2) and J usage is TRBJ2-7; D ambiguous. From germline, CDR1 is LGHDT and CDR2 YNNKEL (reference sequence). V was clipped by 4 bases and J by 0 bases, with 10 bases between them. This CDR3 is built from 14 residues. Written as DNA, the CDR3 is TGTGCCAGCAGCCTCCGGGCCCTCTCCTACGAGCAGTACTTC. It codes for CASSLRALSYEQYF.

As for this clone: One end of the junction does not line up with germline, which may come from a read error. V is TRBV28 and J is TRBJ1-2, with TRBD1 matching over 7 bases. The CDR3 sequence is 15 residues long. The V gene's germline CDR1 is MDHEN and CDR2 SYDVKM. CDR3 amino acids: CASRLFGRGNDGYTF. The CDR3 coding sequence is TGTGCCAGCCGTTTGTTCGGCAGGGGGAATGATGGCTACACCTTC.

V gene TRBV19 combines with J gene TRBJ1-6, with D possibly TRBD1 on 5 matching bases. V gave up 4 bases and J gave up 9 bases, with 19 bases separating them. CDR3 length equals 16 residues. Germline lookup yields CDR1 LNHDA and CDR2 SQIVND (reference sequence). The CDR3 reads CASSTAGARSTSPLHF. CDR3 sequence (DNA): TGTGCCAGTAGTACCGCCGGGGCTCGAAGTACTTCACCCCTCCACTTT.

V gene TRBV19 combines with J gene TRBJ2-3; D is unresolved. There are 14 residues in the CDR3. From germline, CDR1 is LNHDA and CDR2 SQIVND (reference sequence). The V end was cut by 5 bases, the J end by 6 bases, with 15 bases between. CDR3 in DNA: TGTGCCAGTAGTGCCCGTGAGTTGGGGGATACGCAGTATTTT. Translating gives CASSARELGDTQYF.

The rearrangement uses TRBV5-1 and TRBJ2-1, with TRBD2 matching over 7 bases. Germline assignment: CDR1 SGHRS and CDR2 YFSETQ. V shed 0 bases and J 7 bases; nucleotides not matched to a gene: 10. The CDR3 consists of 16 residues. The CDR3 reads CASSLVSSGVGNEQFF. The CDR3 DNA sequence: TGCGCCAGCAGCTTGGTCTCAAGCGGGGTGGGTAATGAGCAGTTCTTC.

This rearrangement joins TRBV6-5 to TRBJ1-1; D is uncertain. The V and J ends lost 0 bases and 5 bases respectively, with 4 bases between them. Germline V gene data show CDR1 as MNHEY and CDR2 as SVGAGI. The CDR3 is made up of 12 amino acids. In DNA form, the CDR3 reads TGTGCCAGCAGTTACTCCGAGACTGAAGCTTTCTTT. The encoded protein is CASSYSETEAFF.

The rearrangement links TRBV5-1 to TRBJ2-2; tentative D call: TRBD1 (6 bases). Trimming left V 2 bases short and J 1 base short, with 15 bases between. The germline V gene encodes CDR1 SGHRS and CDR2 YFSETQ. The CDR3 extends over 17 amino acids. CDR3 protein: CASSLNIQGWNTGELFF. The DNA for the CDR3 is TGCGCCAGCAGCTTAAATATACAGGGATGGAACACCGGGGAGCTGTTTTTT.

The CDR3 nucleotides read TGTGCCAGCAGCTTGACCGGGACTAGCGTCACCACAGATACGCAGTATTTT. Translation: CASSLTGTSVTTDTQYF. The V and J genes are TRBV5-8 and TRBJ2-3, with TRBD2 identical over 10 bases. V shed 1 base and J 2 bases; nucleotides not matched to a gene: 7. The CDR3 covers 17 residues. Germline lookup yields CDR1 SGHTS and CDR2 YDEGEE.

The chain joins TRBV11-2 to TRBJ2-1; D might be TRBD1 (6 bases). Looked up from germline, CDR1 is SGHAT and CDR2 is FQNNGV. V lost 1 base to trimming and J lost 3 bases, with 10 bases between them. This CDR3 is 15 amino acids long. The CDR3 DNA sequence: TGTGCCAGCAGCTTAGTTCAGGGGAACTACAATGAGCAGTTCTTC. Translating it yields CASSLVQGNYNEQFF.

V usage is TRBV3-1 (or the pseudogene TRBV3-2) and J usage is TRBJ2-5; 11 bases match TRBD2. This CDR3 spans 15 amino acids. V shed 5 bases, J shed 0 bases, and the junction held 2 bases outside the gene matches. Germline V gene sequence: CDR1 LGHDT, CDR2 YNNKEL (reference sequence). CDR3 amino acids: CASSFSGGDQETQYF. The CDR3 DNA is TGTGCCAGCAGCTTTAGCGGGGGGGACCAAGAGACCCAGTACTTC.

Concerning this clone: One end of the junction is discordant with germline, which a read error may explain. The chain combines TRBV7-7 with TRBJ1-3; TRBD1 matches at 11 bases. CDR3 size: 16 residues. From germline, CDR1 is SSHAT and CDR2 FNYEAQ (reference sequence). The CDR3 reads CASSAGQGVSGNTIYF. The CDR3 nucleotides read TGTGCTAGCAGCGCGGGACAGGGGGTCTCTGGAAACACCATATATTTT.

In its sample, this clone was seen a few times. The chain couples TRBV27 to TRBJ2-3; possibly TRBD1 for D (6 bases). The V end lost 5 bases, the J end lost 0 bases, and 15 bases lay between the germline ends. The CDR3 extends over 16 amino acids. Per the germline V gene, CDR1 is MNHEY and CDR2 is SMNVEV (reference sequence). In DNA, the CDR3 is TGTGCCAGCAGTCCCCGTGGGGGCCCTAGCACAGATACGCAGTATTTT. This translates into CASSPRGGPSTDTQYF.

The gene calls are TRBV4-1 and TRBJ1-2; 7 nucleotides line up with TRBD1. Unmatched junction bases numbered 14, after V lost 4 bases and J lost 6 bases. The CDR3 sequence is 16 residues long. CDR1 MGHRA and CDR2 YSYEKL come from the germline V gene. Here the CDR3 DNA reads TGCGCCAGCAGCCGCTACCATACAGGGGAAGCGAATGGCTACACCTTC. Translated, it gives CASSRYHTGEANGYTF.

The chain links TRBV3-1 (or the pseudogene TRBV3-2) to TRBJ2-5, with 12 bases lining up with TRBD2. J was trimmed by 6 bases and V by 3 bases; bases with no gene match: 8. The CDR3 totals 16 residues. Germline V lookup: CDR1 LGHDT, CDR2 YNNKEL (reference sequence). CDR3 sequence (DNA): TGTGCCAGCAGCCATCTAGCGGGGGGGCCTGGAAAGACCCAGTACTTC. It translates to CASSHLAGGPGKTQYF.

The rearrangement joins TRBV4-1 to TRBJ2-7; D unresolved. Deletions cut 0 bases from V and 0 bases from J, with 6 bases between. Germline V lookup: CDR1 MGHRA, CDR2 YSYEKL. This CDR3 has 14 amino acids. Here the CDR3 reads CASSQEDSSYEQYF. Here the CDR3 DNA reads TGCGCCAGCAGCCAAGAGGATAGCTCCTACGAGCAGTACTTC.

The V and J genes are TRBV18 and TRBJ2-2; D is uncertain. The CDR3 is 15 amino acids. The V gene's germline CDR1 is KGHSH and CDR2 LQKENI. Trimming shortened V by 5 bases and J by 0 bases, and 10 bases separated the two germline ends. The CDR3 sequence is CASSESGPNTGELFF. The CDR3 nucleotides are TGTGCCAGCTCAGAAAGTGGCCCGAACACCGGGGAGCTGTTTTTT.